These T cell receptor beta chains were read from a single sample in a study of CD8 T cells in Susac syndrome. Each CDR3 protein gets one entry after TCRdb re-called the immunoSEQ multiplex PCR reads with MiXCR. The table lists under 150,000 distinct CDR3 sequences, approximately 94% of them singletons, with 0.075% to 0.09% in the top ten. Material: CD4+ T cells from PBMCs. Source of these receptors: a human donor with Susac syndrome. Each CDR3 is given with its conserved first and last residue. Each record gives: clone size, V gene, J gene, D gene, CDR3 protein, CDR3 DNA. D genes are given only for firm matches. Where a row states a size, it is once, few, many or the class of an expanded clone; other rows omit it.

-	TRBV18	TRBJ2-6	-	CASSPPGQGYSGANVLTF	TGTGCCAGCTCACCACCGGGCCAGGGATATTCTGGGGCCAACGTCCTGACTTTC
-	TRBV15	TRBJ1-5	-	CATSDRDNNQPQHF	TGTGCCACCAGCGACCGGGACAACAATCAGCCCCAGCATTTT
once	TRBV15	TRBJ2-7	-	CATSSEAGYEQYF	TGTGCCACCAGCAGTGAGGCGGGCTACGAGCAGTACTTC
-	TRBV7-9	TRBJ2-5	TRBD1	CASSYGQGRPETQYF	TGTGCCAGCAGCTACGGACAGGGCCGGCCGGAGACCCAGTACTTC
-	TRBV5-1	TRBJ2-2	-	CASRLRGDSGELFF	TGCGCCAGCAGGCTGAGGGGTGATTCCGGGGAGCTGTTTTTT
-	TRBV20-1	TRBJ2-7	-	CSASRSGHREQYF	TGCAGTGCTTCGAGATCGGGGCATCGGGAGCAGTACTTC
few	TRBV12-3/TRBV12-4	TRBJ2-7	-	CASRPTGTYEQYF	TGTGCCAGCAGGCCCACAGGGACCTACGAGCAGTACTTC
-	TRBV29-1	TRBJ1-1	-	CSVKVSNTEAFF	TGCAGCGTCAAGGTGTCCAACACTGAAGCTTTCTTT
-	TRBV29-1	TRBJ2-1	-	CSVVGTLTAYNEQFF	TGCAGCGTTGTAGGGACCCTGACGGCCTACAATGAGCAGTTCTTC
-	TRBV12-5	TRBJ2-1	TRBD2	CASASGLAGPNEQFF	TGTGCTAGTGCCTCGGGACTAGCGGGCCCTAATGAGCAGTTCTTC
-	TRBV28	TRBJ2-1	-	CASSPPNRRSYNEQFF	TGTGCCAGCAGCCCCCCCAACCGTCGCTCCTACAATGAGCAGTTCTTC
once	TRBV12-3/TRBV12-4	TRBJ1-1	-	CASSGRGNTEAFF	TGTGCCAGCTCTGGGAGGGGGAACACTGAAGCTTTCTTT
-	TRBV12-3/TRBV12-4	TRBJ2-7	-	CASRKGHEQYF	TGTGCCAGCAGGAAGGGACACGAGCAGTACTTC
-	TRBV4-1	TRBJ1-4	-	CASSQVVRVNEKLFF	TGCGCCAGCAGCCAAGTCGTGAGGGTTAATGAAAAACTGTTTTTT
-	TRBV25-1	TRBJ2-7	-	CASSDSPAYEQYF	TGTGCCAGCAGTGATTCTCCGGCCTACGAGCAGTACTTC
-	TRBV13	TRBJ2-7	-	CASSFQGGRYEQYF	TGTGCCAGCAGCTTCCAGGGTGGTCGCTACGAGCAGTACTTC
-	TRBV2	TRBJ1-4	-	CASILQPVAQGKLFF	TGTGCCAGCATCCTACAACCTGTAGCCCAGGGAAAACTGTTTTTT
-	TRBV20-1	TRBJ2-5	-	CSARDRRVQETQYF	TGCAGTGCTAGAGATCGCCGGGTCCAAGAGACCCAGTACTTC
once	TRBV29-1	TRBJ1-2	-	CSVEGRSVGYGYTF	TGCAGCGTTGAAGGACGGTCGGTGGGGTATGGCTACACCTTC
-	TRBV6-5	TRBJ2-5	TRBD2	CASSWRSAGGLQKTQYF	TGTGCCAGCAGTTGGAGGTCGGCGGGGGGCCTCCAGAAGACCCAGTACTTC
-	TRBV7-3	TRBJ2-5	TRBD2	CASSSAGGRETQYF	TGTGCCAGCAGCTCCGCGGGGGGTCGGGAGACCCAGTACTTC
-	TRBV18	TRBJ2-7	TRBD1	CASSPRQGSYEQYF	TGTGCCAGCTCACCTCGACAGGGATCCTACGAGCAGTACTTC
-	TRBV28	TRBJ2-7	TRBD1	CACRGGVGEQYF	TGTGCCTGCCGAGGGGGCGTTGGCGAGCAGTACTTC
-	TRBV7-2	TRBJ1-5	-	CASSLLRVGNQPQHF	TGTGCCAGCAGCTTACTGAGGGTCGGCAATCAGCCCCAGCATTTT
-	TRBV2	TRBJ1-1	-	CASISQGNTEAFF	TGTGCCAGCATCTCGCAGGGGAACACTGAAGCTTTCTTT
-	TRBV4-2	TRBJ2-1	-	CASSSSGADYNEQFF	TGTGCCAGCAGCTCGAGTGGCGCCGACTACAATGAGCAGTTCTTC
-	TRBV12-3/TRBV12-4	TRBJ2-5	TRBD2	CASASSGQETQYF	TGTGCCAGCGCCTCTAGCGGACAAGAGACCCAGTACTTC
-	TRBV5-8	TRBJ2-7	-	CASSRKQYF	TGTGCCAGCAGCCGGAAGCAGTACTTC
-	TRBV12-3/TRBV12-4	TRBJ1-1	-	CASSQQGRGTEAFF	TGTGCCAGCAGCCAACAGGGCAGGGGCACTGAAGCTTTCTTT
-	TRBV5-4	TRBJ2-2	-	CASSPSDSANTGELFF	TGTGCCAGCAGCCCTTCGGACAGCGCGAACACCGGGGAGCTGTTTTTT
-	TRBV3-1	TRBJ2-1	-	CASSHDLPTYNEQFF	TGTGCCAGCAGCCACGACCTCCCCACCTACAATGAGCAGTTCTTC
-	TRBV6-2/TRBV6-3	TRBJ2-2	-	CASSTAERDTGELFF	TGTGCCAGCAGCACCGCGGAGCGGGACACCGGGGAGCTGTTTTTT
once	TRBV15	TRBJ2-3	TRBD2	CATSREGSSGGTRDTQYF	TGTGCCACCAGCAGAGAGGGGTCTAGCGGGGGCACAAGAGATACGCAGTATTTT
-	TRBV20-1	TRBJ1-2	-	CSARARGGDYGYTF	TGCAGTGCTAGGGCCCGTGGAGGGGACTATGGCTACACCTTC
-	TRBV7-9	TRBJ1-2	-	CASSLADSYTF	TGTGCCAGCAGCTTAGCCGATAGCTACACCTTC
-	TRBV28	TRBJ2-7	-	CASSPRGSLYEQYF	TGTGCCAGCAGTCCCCGCGGGTCCCTCTACGAGCAGTACTTC
-	TRBV2	TRBJ2-1	TRBD2	CASTRAGTSKFF	TGTGCCAGCACCCGCGCCGGGACTAGCAAGTTCTTC
-	TRBV20-1	TRBJ2-5	TRBD2	CSARELAGRGQYF	TGCAGTGCTAGAGAACTAGCGGGAAGGGGGCAGTACTTC
-	TRBV3-1	TRBJ2-7	-	CASSHSPLGGHYEQYF	TGTGCCAGCAGCCACAGCCCGCTTGGGGGGCACTACGAGCAGTACTTC
once	TRBV4-2	TRBJ2-5	TRBD2	CASSPSGGEETQYF	TGTGCCAGCAGTCCTAGCGGGGGGGAAGAGACCCAGTACTTC
-	TRBV7-8	TRBJ2-3	TRBD2	CASSLTSGGDTQYF	TGTGCCAGCAGCTTAACTAGCGGGGGAGATACGCAGTATTTT
once	TRBV15	TRBJ2-1	-	CATSRAKAFGGYDNEQFF	TGTGCCACCAGCAGAGCGAAAGCCTTTGGCGGGTATGACAATGAGCAGTTCTTC
-	TRBV20-1	TRBJ2-3	-	CSARARRDTSTDTQYF	TGCAGTGCTAGAGCGAGGCGGGACACTAGCACAGATACGCAGTATTTT
-	TRBV7-2	TRBJ1-1	-	CASSKSGTNTEAFF	TGTGCCAGCAGCAAGTCGGGGACGAACACTGAAGCTTTCTTT
once	TRBV29-1	TRBJ2-1	TRBD1	CSVDRDRSYNEQFF	TGCAGCGTCGACCGGGACAGGTCCTACAATGAGCAGTTCTTC
-	TRBV25-1	TRBJ2-5	-	CASSEVVSQETQYF	TGTGCCAGCAGTGAGGTAGTCTCTCAAGAGACCCAGTACTTC
-	TRBV20-1	TRBJ2-1	-	CSAPFLLRNNEQFF	TGCAGTGCCCCTTTTCTCCTGAGGAACAATGAGCAGTTCTTC
once	TRBV9	TRBJ2-4	-	CASSRRGDLKNIQYF	TGTGCCAGCAGCCGGAGGGGGGACCTCAAAAACATTCAGTACTTC
-	TRBV20-1	TRBJ2-3	-	CSAGTPGRGTQYF	TGCAGTGCCGGGACCCCAGGTCGTGGTACGCAGTATTTT
-	TRBV7-6	TRBJ2-2	TRBD1	CASSLVGQGSTGELFF	TGTGCCAGCAGCTTAGTCGGACAGGGGAGCACCGGGGAGCTGTTTTTT
-	TRBV6-2/TRBV6-3	TRBJ2-1	TRBD2	CASRPRGTSGGNEQFF	TGTGCCAGCAGGCCACGCGGGACTAGCGGGGGCAATGAGCAGTTCTTC
once	TRBV9	TRBJ1-1	-	CASSVGGGLMNTEAFF	TGTGCCAGCAGCGTTGGGGGGGGGCTCATGAACACTGAAGCTTTCTTT
-	TRBV14	TRBJ2-1	-	CASSPLPTSNEQFF	TGTGCCAGCAGCCCTCTACCGACTAGTAATGAGCAGTTCTTC
-	TRBV29-1	TRBJ2-5	-	CSVKQGGETQYF	TGCAGCGTGAAACAGGGGGGGGAGACCCAGTACTTC
-	TRBV20-1	TRBJ1-5	-	CSATGGSEQPQHF	TGCAGTGCTACCGGGGGGTCGGAGCAGCCCCAGCATTTT
once	TRBV25-1	TRBJ1-5	TRBD1	CASSESGTGDQPQHF	TGTGCCAGCAGTGAAAGTGGGACAGGCGATCAGCCCCAGCATTTT
-	TRBV5-1	TRBJ2-6	-	CASSTGEIANVLTF	TGCGCCAGCAGCACGGGAGAAATTGCCAACGTCCTGACTTTC